This T cell receptor (beta chain) was observed in a study of regulatory T cells in long-lasting Graves disease. Arm-PCR of CDR3 regions and iRepertoire HTBI primers were used to build TCR beta libraries. TCRdb re-analysed the multiplex PCR reads in MiXCR, keeping a single row per CDR3 protein. This table has more than 350,000 distinct CDR3 sequences, more than 13% appearing once. This clonotype was seen a handful of times. Germline lookup yields CDR1 MDHEN and CDR2 SYDVKM. V shed 2 bases and J shed 0 bases, with 11 bases lying between them. The CDR3 consists of 17 residues. The time point denotes: newly diagnosed GD, antithyroid drugs for less than 3 months. There was RNA extracted from PBMCs, and the TCR library was made from it. Graves' disease was diagnosed by American Thyroid Association guidelines. Another study also made use of these data, one on T cells in Graves' hyperthyroidism and ophthalmopathy. From that study: Patients were aged 18 to 65, had disease duration under 2 months, and had newly diagnosed hyperthyroidism.

This TCR was recovered from a woman in her 30s with Graves disease. The J gene is TRBJ1-6, the V gene TRBV28; D may be TRBD1 (5 bases). The specimen comprised peripheral blood mononuclear cells (PBMCs), sampled at new diagnosis, from a patient treated with antithyroid drugs. CDR3 nucleotides: TGTGCCAGCAGTTTAGAATCGGGGGGCTCCTATAATTCACCCCTCCACTTT. It encodes CASSLESGGSYNSPLHF.